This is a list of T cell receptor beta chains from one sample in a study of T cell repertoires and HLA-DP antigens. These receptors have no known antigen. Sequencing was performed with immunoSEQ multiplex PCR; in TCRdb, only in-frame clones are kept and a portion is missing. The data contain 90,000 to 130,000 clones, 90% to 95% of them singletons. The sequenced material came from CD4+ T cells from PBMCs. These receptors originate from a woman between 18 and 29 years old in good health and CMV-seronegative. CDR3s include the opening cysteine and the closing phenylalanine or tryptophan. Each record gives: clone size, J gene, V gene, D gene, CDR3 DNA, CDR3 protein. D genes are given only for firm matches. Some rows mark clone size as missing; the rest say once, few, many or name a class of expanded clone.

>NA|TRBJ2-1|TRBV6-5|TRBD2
TGTGCCAGCAGTTTGAGACTAGCGGGAGGACTTGGTGAGCAGTTCTTC
CASSLRLAGGLGEQFF
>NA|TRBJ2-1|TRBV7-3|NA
TGTGCCAGCAGCTTACTCGGGGAGGTAGGGGTTGAGCAGTTCTTC
CASSLLGEVGVEQFF
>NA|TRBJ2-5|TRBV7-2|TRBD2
TGTGCCAGCAGCTTAGGCGGGGGGGTAGAGACCCAGTACTTC
CASSLGGGVETQYF
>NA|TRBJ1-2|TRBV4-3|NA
TGCGCCAGCAGCCAAGACGTGACAGATGGCTATGGCTACACCTTC
CASSQDVTDGYGYTF
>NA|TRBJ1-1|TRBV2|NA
TGTGCCAGCAGTGAAGGGCCCGGAACTGAAGCTTTCTTT
CASSEGPGTEAFF
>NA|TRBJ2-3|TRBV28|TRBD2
TGTGCCAGCAGCCCCCGACTCGGGACTAGCGGGGACACAGATACGCAGTATTTT
CASSPRLGTSGDTDTQYF
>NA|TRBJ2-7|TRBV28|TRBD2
TGTGCCAGCAGTTCTTCACCACTAGCGGGAGGGAACCTACGAGAGCAGTACTTC
CASSSSPLAGGNLREQYF
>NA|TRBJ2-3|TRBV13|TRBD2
TGTGCCAGCAGCCCGAGCGGGGGGGCCACAGATACGCAGTATTTT
CASSPSGGATDTQYF
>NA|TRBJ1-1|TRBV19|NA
TGTGCCAGTAGACCTCAGGTTTTGTATGCCGAAGCTTTCTTT
CASRPQVLYAEAFF
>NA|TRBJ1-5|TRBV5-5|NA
TGTGCCAGCAACAAACGGGGCAGCGATCAGCCCCAGCATTTT
CASNKRGSDQPQHF
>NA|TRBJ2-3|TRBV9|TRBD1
TGTGCCAGCAGCAACCCCGGGACAGGTCCCACAGATACGCAGTATTTT
CASSNPGTGPTDTQYF
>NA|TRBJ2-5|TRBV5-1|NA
TGCGCCAGCAGCCAGATTGGGCTCGCGAGTGAGACCCAGTACTTC
CASSQIGLASETQYF
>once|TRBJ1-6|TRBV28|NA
TGTGCCAGCACGACAGGTGGGCTTTATAATTCACCCCTCCACTTT
CASTTGGLYNSPLHF
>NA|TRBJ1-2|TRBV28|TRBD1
TGTGCCAGCAGTGGACAGGGGGCGGTCAACTATGGCTACACCTTC
CASSGQGAVNYGYTF
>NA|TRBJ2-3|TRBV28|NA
TGTGCCAGCAGCTGGGAAACCGGGACTAGCACAGATACGCAGTATTTT
CASSWETGTSTDTQYF
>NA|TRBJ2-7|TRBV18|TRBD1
TGTGCCAGCTCACCACCGAGAGGGGACAGGGGTTACGAGCAGTACTTC
CASSPPRGDRGYEQYF
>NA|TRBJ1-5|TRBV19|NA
TGTGCCAGTAGTATAATTGCTATTTCACAGCCCCAGCATTTT
CASSIIAISQPQHF
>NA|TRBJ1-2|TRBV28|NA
TGTGCCAGCCGTGCGGGGGGAGTAAACTATGGCTACACCTTC
CASRAGGVNYGYTF
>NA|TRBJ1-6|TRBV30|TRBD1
TGTGCCTGGAGGGACAGGGTTAATTCACCCCTCCACTTT
CAWRDRVNSPLHF
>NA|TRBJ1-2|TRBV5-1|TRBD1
TGCGCCAGCAGCTTGGCAGGGACAGGGGGCGCCTATGGCTACACCTTC
CASSLAGTGGAYGYTF
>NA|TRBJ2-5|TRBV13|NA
TGTGCCAGCAGCCTCCGACCCAGGGAGACCCAGTACTTC
CASSLRPRETQYF
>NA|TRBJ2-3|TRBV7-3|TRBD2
TGTGCCAGCAGCTCTTCTGGACTAGCACGACACACAGATACGCAGTATTTT
CASSSSGLARHTDTQYF
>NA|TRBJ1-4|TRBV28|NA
TGTGCCAGCAGAACACACGAAAAACTGTTTTTT
CASRTHEKLFF
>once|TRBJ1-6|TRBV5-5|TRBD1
TGTGCCAGCAGCTTGCCCCAGGGGGGTAATTCACCCCTCCACTTT
CASSLPQGGNSPLHF
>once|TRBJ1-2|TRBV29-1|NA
TGCAGCGTCGGGAGTTCCTATGGCTACACCTTC
CSVGSSYGYTF
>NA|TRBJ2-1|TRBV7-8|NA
TGTGCCAGCAGCTTGGAGGTCGATGAGCAGTTCTTC
CASSLEVDEQFF
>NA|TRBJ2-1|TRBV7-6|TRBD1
TGTGCCAGCAGAGGTCGGACAGGGAGGAATGAGCAGTTCTTC
CASRGRTGRNEQFF
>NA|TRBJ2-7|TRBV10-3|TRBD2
TGTGCCATCAGGGTAAGCGGGAGGATGTACGAGCAGTACTTC
CAIRVSGRMYEQYF
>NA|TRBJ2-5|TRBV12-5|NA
TGTGCTAGTGGTTTGGTAGTTGGTGGGAGGACGACAGAGACCCAGTACTTC
CASGLVVGGRTTETQYF
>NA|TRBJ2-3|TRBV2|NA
TGTGCCAGCAATCCCGCGGCGGGCACAGATACGCAGTATTTT
CASNPAAGTDTQYF
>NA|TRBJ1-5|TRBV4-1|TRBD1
TGCGCCAGCAGCCAAGCCCAGCAGGGGGTCAATCAGCCCCAGCATTTT
CASSQAQQGVNQPQHF
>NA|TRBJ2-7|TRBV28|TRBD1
TGTGCCAGCAGTTTATCGGGACAGAACCCCTACGAGCAGTACTTC
CASSLSGQNPYEQYF
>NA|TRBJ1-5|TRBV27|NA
TGTGCCAGCAGTTTAAAAGGGGCGAATCAGCCCCAGCATTTT
CASSLKGANQPQHF
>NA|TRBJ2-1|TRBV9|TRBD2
TGTGCCAGCAGCGTAGCACTAGCGGGTTACAATGAGCAGTTCTTC
CASSVALAGYNEQFF
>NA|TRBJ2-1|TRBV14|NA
TGTGCCAGCAGCCCCAGACTCGGTTCGCTCTACAATGAGCAGTTCTTC
CASSPRLGSLYNEQFF
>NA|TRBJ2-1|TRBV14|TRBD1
TGTGCCAGCAGCCCACAGGGGAGCTTGGGGCAGTTCTTC
CASSPQGSLGQFF
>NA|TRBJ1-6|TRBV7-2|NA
TGTGCCAGCAGCCCCCGGGGCTCACCCCTCCACTTT
CASSPRGSPLHF
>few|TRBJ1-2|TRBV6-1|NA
TGTGCCAGCAGTGAAGCGCTACAGGGCTATGGCTACACCTTC
CASSEALQGYGYTF
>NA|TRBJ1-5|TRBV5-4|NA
TGTGCCAGCAGCTTTGGGCGGGGTGGCAATCAGCCCCAGCATTTT
CASSFGRGGNQPQHF
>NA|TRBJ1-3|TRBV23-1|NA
TGCGCCAGCAGTCAATCAGGGGGCTCTGGAAACACCATATATTTT
CASSQSGGSGNTIYF